This TCR beta chain was profiled in a study of cytomegalovirus exposure and HLA in healthy donors (dated by TCRdb to about 2017). About the investigation overall: In an earlier analysis of 450 to 750 of the donors, about 270 Gb of sequence data and approximately 100 million unique TCR beta sequences from roughly 200 million T cells were reported. Roughly 300 gigabases of sequencing data and 70 million to 85 million unique TCR sequences were included in an early release covering several hundred HLA-typed donors. Of the 350 to 400 genotyped donors, over 70% fell in the genetic ancestry cluster associated with self-reported Caucasian donors. The aim of the study was to test whether cataloging public T cell receptors could identify signatures of past pathogen exposure. The T cell repertoires of about 700 subjects were profiled by immunosequencing and related to cytomegalovirus serostatus. Along with the 666-subject first cohort, a separate validation cohort of over a hundred different subjects was used. High-throughput TCR immunosequencing, statistical association of individual TCRs with disease status, and machine learning were combined to predict cytomegalovirus infection status. To study patterns of TCR occurrence, a later analysis re-analyzed previously published TCR beta repertoires from hundreds of donors and added high-resolution HLA genotyping. Rather than drawing on any new phenotypic data, the later analysis identified candidate immune exposures from TCR beta sequences and the way those sequences occurred across donors. In an earlier analysis of a few hundred of the donors, high-throughput TCR beta sequencing was used to judge whether each TCR beta V gene segment behaved as functional or pseudogenic. Donor age, sex, ethnicity and CMV serostatus were compiled together with the repertoire data. A later genetic analysis used genome-wide SNP genotypes for 398 of the 666 donors, treating that subset as a discovery cohort. All discovery cohort repertoires had been generated using a single sequencing platform. HLA typing covered class I and class II loci at four-digit resolution. The number of donors typed differed by locus, with 629-630 for A, B, C, DRB1 and DQB1, approximately 500 for DQA1, 606 for DPA1, and approximately 470 for DPB1. Because of strong linkage in the cohort, roughly five DR-DQ haplotypes were treated as single units for association and clustering. Among around 400 genotyped donors of the cohort, an average of roughly 230,000 unique TCR beta nucleotide sequences was sequenced per donor, of which about 19% were non-productive. Study-wide conclusions, independent of this receptor: In a later analysis, the rate of TCR association differed among HLA loci, with DRB1 alleles having the most associated TCRs and HLA-C alleles having the fewest. A further reported finding was that TCR beta sequences accurately predicted the HLA-A and HLA-B alleles for most subjects in the first cohort. In the study, around 150 TCR beta chains were listed as associated with cytomegalovirus. Because counts were too low, about 17 rarely observed V segments, including chromosome 9 orphons, were excluded from the earlier analysis of 587 of the donors. Because some donors lacked HLA typing at each locus, the association tests relied only on the typed subset. Immune exposure information for the cohort was limited to CMV serostatus. This cohort had only TCR beta chains sequenced, and the lack of alpha or paired-chain data limited which features could be detected. The sequencing pipeline was judged likely to have produced a cluster of highly shared sequence variants as a technical artifact. Three of the identified cytomegalovirus-associated TCR beta chains were confirmed in vitro to be specific for cytomegalovirus antigens. Some IMGT-functional V segments, including TRBV6-2 and TRBV6-3, could not be told apart with the 87-base-pair reads, so those segments were excluded. Most TCR sequences were seen in very few donors, while some public TCRs were found in many individuals. Specific HLA alleles were associated with over 15,000 TCR beta sequences at a false discovery rate of 0.05 in a later analysis. Linkage disequilibrium might explain the correlated functional status among segregating V segments, but an unknown experimental factor could not be excluded. Cytomegalovirus status was reported to be diagnosed by the classifier with high specificity and sensitivity in both the original and validation cohorts. The presence/absence analyses assumed that sequencing depth was roughly uniform across donors, and that assumption may not be true. An earlier analysis of 587 of the donors showed that most TCR beta V segments appeared in productive rearrangements either about 90% or about 30% of the time, which broadly matched IMGT annotations. V-gene and J-gene trimming of TCR beta chains was associated with a missense DCLRE1C variant in a later genetic analysis, and the association was replicated in an independent cohort. When HLA alleles, especially DR and DQ, strongly co-occurred, TCR associations were difficult to assign to individual alleles. In a later analysis, HLA-associated TCR beta chains showed more clonal expansion and lower generation probabilities than non-associated chains that were equally common. According to a later analysis, most CMV-associated TCR beta chains appeared to be HLA-restricted, and the HLA associations seemed to be driven largely by CMV exposure. According to the authors, the approach could potentially be generalized to other disease states and immunological phenotypes. According to a later analysis, parvovirus B19, influenza, CMV and Epstein-Barr virus appeared linked to several top co-occurrence clusters. Compared with the approximately 670-donor mean, donors in an Asian-associated ancestry cluster had fewer N-insertions in productive TCRs, according to a later genetic analysis.

The method was the immunoSEQ multiplex PCR assay. For the multiplex PCR, a mixture combining 60 forward primers for TCR Vbeta segments and 13 reverse primers for TCR Jbeta segments was used. A multiplex PCR assay on genomic DNA amplified the CDR3 region of rearranged TCR beta genes. The amplified TCR beta libraries were sequenced on the Illumina HiSeq System as 87-base-pair reads. Turning to the authors' computational methods: In a later analysis, some 80 million unique TCR beta chains were counted across the 690 or so repertoires, and roughly 11 million of these chains were shared by at least two donors. To remove PCR and sequencing errors, raw reads were error-corrected and collapsed into unique sequences using a nearest-neighbor algorithm that merged closely related sequences. To assign V, D and J gene segments, CDR3 sequences were aligned to IMGT reference sequences. Each retained sequence needed at least a six-nucleotide match to both a V gene segment and a J gene segment. A rearrangement was called productive if the CDR3 had no stop codons and remained in frame with V and J, and every other rearrangement was called non-productive. CDR3 was defined according to IMGT convention as the region running from the second conserved V-encoded cysteine to the conserved J-encoded phenylalanine. The earlier analysis of 587 of the donors excluded any sequence lacking an unambiguous match to a single V gene segment. An earlier analysis of roughly 590 of the donors called V segments functional above 56.7% productive rearrangements and segregating when the between-donor standard deviation exceeded 5%. A statistical classification framework was developed to diagnose cytomegalovirus status using the catalog of TCR beta chain sequences. In a later analysis, V and J genes were assigned by comparing TCR nucleotide sequences against IMGT/GENE-DB human TR gene sequences. Using the TCRdist pipeline, a later analysis assigned CDR3 sequences along with most-parsimonious VDJ recombination scenarios. In a later analysis, every TCR beta chain was defined by the combination of its CDR3 amino acid sequence and its V-gene family, and reads without a unique V-gene family were dropped. In a later analysis, 500 to 700 highly shared, low-generation-probability nucleotide sequences were removed to address suspected cross-contamination and a sequencing artifact. In a later analysis, a clonal expansion index for each public chain was calculated from normalized within-repertoire ranks of inferred template counts. In a later analysis, generation probabilities were computed using a VDJ recombination model fitted to out-of-frame rearrangements, and the results were checked against IGoR. Hypergeometric tests were used in a later analysis to score TCR-TCR, TCR-HLA and TCR-CMV co-occurrence, with a repertoire-size bias correction applied to the TCR pairs. A later analysis estimated false discovery rates by permuting HLA or CMV assignments 20 times. In a later analysis, co-occurring TCRs were grouped using DBSCAN, with TCRdist sequence similarity added in when clustering inside HLA-allele-positive subsets. Repertoires with fewer than 30,000 or more than 120,000 public chains were left out of co-occurrence clustering, as were a handful of repertoires with anomalous nucleotide sharing. Entries here come from immuneACCESS through TCRdb and include only in-frame sequences with V and J called. Some clones fail to appear in such tables; in the studies checked, an unresolved V gene covers under half of the shortfall, and the cause of the remainder is unknown. V and J calls and clone size follow that table, whereas D and trimming were derived from the DNA. The sample data list more than 100,000 clones, and more than 60% of these were observed just once. The top ten constitute around 3% of the sample.

The cohort consisted of 600 to 750 healthy bone marrow donors. At the time of sampling, all cohort members were nominally healthy, though unrecorded immune exposures were likely present. The donor tested CMV seropositive and was one of the 289 seropositive cohort members. A peripheral blood sample was collected from each donor, and TCR beta sequencing was performed on peripheral blood mononuclear cells. Genomic DNA was extracted from the blood cell samples with the Qiagen DNeasy Blood Extraction Kit. To note about this clone: No antigen is known for it. No much larger clone exists at a distance of one base, and base qualities are not known.

The V and J ends are trimmed by 4 bases and 7 bases, leaving 8 bases between them. Counted from cysteine to phenylalanine, this CDR3 has 11 amino acids. The DNA shown is the 33-base CDR3, in frame from base 1. For CDR1 and CDR2, the germline V gene lists MNHEY and SVGAGI. The rearrangement combines TRBV6-5 with TRBJ2-7; the D gene is unclear. This clonotype was sampled from a woman aged 40 to 55 in good health and CMV-seropositive. Material for sequencing was PBMCs. The encoded CDR3 is CASSSLREQYF. The DNA sequence follows: TGTGCCAGCAGTTCCTTGAGGGAGCAGTACTTC.